Reported below is one TCR beta chain. The sample comes from a study of blood T cells in healthy people across ages. Per sample, at least 5.5 micrograms of total RNA were extracted. A second roughly 6 to 12 cycle PCR used barcoded and J-beta primers. MiXCR, applied by TCRdb to the 5' RACE reads, yields one record per CDR3 protein. Among about 1.4 million distinct CDR3 sequences, 45% to 70% were seen once, and the ten largest hold roughly 7%. The source material was blood. The origin of this receptor is a man younger than 30 in good health.

CDR3 protein: CSVERPSLTSSGANVLTF. The CDR3 nucleotides read TGCAGCGTTGAAAGACCTAGTCTCACCAGCTCTGGGGCCAACGTCCTGACTTTC. V is TRBV29-1 and J is TRBJ2-6, with D hard to call. The CDR3 covers 18 residues. From germline, CDR1 is SQVTM and CDR2 ANQGSEA. V lost 2 bases, J lost 0 bases, and 17 bases lay in between. The whole variable domain, filled in from reference TRBV29-1 and TRBJ2-6, reads SAVISQKPSRDICQRGTSLTIQCQVDSQVTMMFWYRQQPGQSLTLIATANQGSEATYESGFVIDKFPISRPNLTFSTLTVSNMSPEDSSIYLCSVERPSLTSSGANVLTFGAGSRLTVL.